This T cell receptor beta chain was identified in a study of T cell repertoires in cytomegalovirus infection. On the study more broadly: Matching HLA type and CMV infection were both indicated by public TCR beta signatures.

Regarding this clonotype: As yet, its antigen is unknown.

TCRdb analysed the reads with MiXCR anew, one entry per CDR3 protein. Seen here are about 150,000 distinct CDR3 sequences, about 31% observed once, and the top ten hold roughly 47%. Germline loops: CDR1 MGHRA, CDR2 YSYEKL. V was pared by 1 base and J by 0 bases, with 10 bases between. There are 15 residues in the CDR3. The material was CD8+ T cells from cultured PBMCs, obtained from culture after CMV antigen stimulation. This sequence was found in a human donor in good health (CMV status not recorded). Some clones in this sample may be carry-over from other donors' samples. The rearrangement joins TRBV4-1 to TRBJ2-7, with D perhaps TRBD2 (5 bases). CDR3 in DNA: TGCGCCAGCAGCCAAGGGACGGGGAGCTCCTACGAGCAGTACTTC. It yields the protein CASSQGTGSSYEQYF.